Each of the 17 T cell receptor beta chains below was sequenced from the same sample in a study of blood T cell repertoires in COVID-19. Sequencing was performed with immunoSEQ multiplex PCR; in TCRdb, only in-frame clones are kept and a portion is missing. The sample yields roughly 250,000 clones, 88% seen once. Sequencing was carried out using PBMCs or T cells enriched from blood (not recorded which). The receptors were sampled from a woman in her forties or fifties who had recovered from COVID-19.

The V and J genes are TRBV28 and TRBJ1-5; D is unclear. V lost 5 bases and J lost 0, with 11 bases in between. CDR1 and CDR2 from the germline V gene are MDHEN and SYDVKM. The CDR3 has 15 residues. The CDR3 DNA follows: TGTGCCAGCAGTCCTTTAGATAATAGCAATCAGCCCCAGCATTTT. Protein sequence: CASSPLDNSNQPQHF.

This chain connects TRBV2 to TRBJ1-1; 7 bases align to TRBD1. Trimming at V came to 3 bases and at J to 6 bases, leaving 10 bases not matched to a gene. The CDR3 consists of 15 residues. Germline loops: CDR1 SNHLY, CDR2 FYNNEI. CDR3 region: CASSDIGEGGSEAFF. DNA for the CDR3: TGTGCCAGCAGTGATATTGGGGAAGGGGGCTCTGAAGCTTTCTTT.

This clone was found a few times. Sequence at one end of the junction differs from germline and may be a read error. The chain carries TRBV7-7 and TRBJ2-5; 9 bases align to TRBD2. This CDR3 contains 15 residues. Germline CDR1 and CDR2: SSHAT and FNYEAQ (reference sequence). In DNA form, the CDR3 reads TGTGCTAGCAGCTTGGGCGGGAGGGCCGAGGAGACCCAGTACTTC. Its translation: CASSLGGRAEETQYF.

The chain recombines TRBV28 with TRBJ1-3; 10 bases fit TRBD1. This CDR3 spans 18 amino acids. Germline CDR1 MDHEN, CDR2 SYDVKM. V shed 5 bases and J 0 bases; nucleotides not matched to a gene: 10. The CDR3: CASSPTGTGASSGNTIYF. The CDR3 nucleotides read TGTGCCAGCAGTCCCACCGGGACAGGGGCTAGCTCTGGAAACACCATATATTTT.

V gene TRBV19 combines with J gene TRBJ1-1; no clear D gene. Germline CDR1 reads LNHDA; CDR2 reads SQIVND (reference sequence). V was clipped by 7 bases and J by 0 bases, with 18 bases between them. The CDR3 totals 16 residues. CDR3 amino acids: CASIAPLVRMNTEAFF. DNA for the CDR3: TGTGCCAGTATAGCCCCCCTCGTGAGGATGAACACTGAAGCTTTCTTT.

The chain combines TRBV6-5 with TRBJ2-1; TRBD1 agrees at 9 bases. The CDR3 consists of 13 residues. The germline gives CDR1 MNHEY, CDR2 SVGAGI. V dropped 6 bases and J dropped 6; count of bases not matched to a gene: 3. Here the CDR3 DNA reads TGTGCCAGCAGGACAGGGGGTGGCAATGAGCAGTTCTTC. It specifies CASRTGGGNEQFF.

CDR3 region: CASSWAPGPGNTIYF. Here the CDR3 DNA reads TGTGCCAGCAGCTGGGCCCCAGGGCCTGGAAACACCATATATTTT. J is TRBJ1-3 and V is TRBV7-2; D may be TRBD1 (5 bases). The germline V gene has CDR1 SGHTA and CDR2 FQGNSA. V gave up 4 bases and J gave up 2 bases, with 12 bases separating them. The CDR3 runs 15 residues.

The J gene is TRBJ2-1, the V gene TRBV15; 11 bases map to TRBD2. Unmatched junction bases numbered 4, after V lost 6 bases and J lost 9 bases. Per the germline V gene, CDR1 is LNHNV and CDR2 is YYDKDF (reference sequence). The CDR3 totals 13 residues. DNA of the CDR3: TGTGCCACCAGACTAGCGGGAGAGGTTGAGCAGTTCTTC. This codes for CATRLAGEVEQFF. The full variable domain, completed using reference TRBV15 and TRBJ2-1, is DAMVIQNPRYQVTQFGKPVTLSCSQTLNHNVMYWYQQKSSQAPKLLFHYYDKDFNNEADTPDNFQSRRPNTSFCFLDIRSPGLGDTAMYLCATRLAGEVEQFFGPGTRLTVL.

This sequence joins TRBV30 and TRBJ2-3, with TRBD2 identical over 8 bases. Germline CDR1 is GTSNPN and CDR2 is SVGIG (reference sequence). The CDR3 runs to 14 residues. The J segment lost 4 bases and the V segment lost 2 bases, leaving 5 bases of the junction unmatched. The CDR3 bases are TGTGCCTGGAGTCGGCGGGAGGTTCCAGATACGCAGTATTTT. Encoded protein: CAWSRREVPDTQYF.

The V and J genes are TRBV27 and TRBJ1-2, with 10 bases fitting TRBD1. CDR3 length: 16 amino acids. The V and J ends lost 6 bases and 3 bases, in that order; junction bases with no gene match: 10. Per germline, CDR1 MNHEY and CDR2 SMNVEV (reference sequence). In DNA form, the CDR3 reads TGTGCCAGCAGGGGGACAGGGGCGTGGGGGTACTATGGCTACACCTTC. Translated: CASRGTGAWGYYGYTF.

The V gene is TRBV18, the J gene TRBJ1-2; 8 bases fit TRBD1. Germline trimming cut 3 bases from V and 0 bases from J; bases unmatched to any gene: 18. Germline CDR1 and CDR2: KGHSH and LQKENI. The CDR3 covers 20 residues. CDR3 DNA sequence: TGTGCCAGCTCACCCCTAGGGACCCAGGGGGCAACGTTAGCTAACTATGGCTACACCTTC. It codes for CASSPLGTQGATLANYGYTF.

The rearrangement links TRBV28 to TRBJ1-5, with a possible D match to TRBD1 (6 bases). CDR3 length: 15 amino acids. CDR1 is MDHEN, CDR2 SYDVKM, per germline. Trimming removed 5 bases at V and 4 bases at J, with 15 bases between. CDR3 bases: TGTGCCAGCAGTCTTAATGAAGGGGGAAATCAGCCCCAGCATTTT. Protein: CASSLNEGGNQPQHF.

This clone was found a few times. The chain carries TRBV7-9 and TRBJ1-4, with no clear D. The CDR3 sequence is 12 residues long. Germline V gene data show CDR1 as SEHNR and CDR2 as FQNEAQ (reference sequence). V shed 2 bases and J shed 7 bases, with 5 bases lying between them. DNA of the CDR3: TGTGCCAGCAGCTTAATTAGTGAAAAACTGTTTTTT. Its translation: CASSLISEKLFF.

The rearrangement joins TRBV11-1 to TRBJ2-1; 14 bases line up with TRBD2. The CDR3 runs to 16 residues. From germline, CDR1 is SGHAT and CDR2 FQDESV (reference sequence). Germline trimming cut 2 bases from V and 8 bases from J; bases unmatched to any gene: 5. CDR3 DNA sequence: TGTGCCAGCAGCTTAACAGGACTAGCGGGAGGCGATGAGCAGTTCTTC. It codes for CASSLTGLAGGDEQFF. Full variable domain (remainder filled in from reference TRBV11-1 and TRBJ2-1): EAEVAQSPRYKITEKSQAVAFWCDPISGHATLYWYRQILGQGPELLVQFQDESVVDDSQLPKDRFSAERLKGVDSTLKIQPAELGDSAMYLCASSLTGLAGGDEQFFGPGTRLTVL.

The chain uses TRBV2 and TRBJ1-2; 8 bases match TRBD1. The ends lost 5 bases at V and 5 bases at J; junction bases unmatched: 4. This CDR3 is 13 amino acids long. CDR1 and CDR2 (germline): SNHLY, FYNNEI. CDR3 sequence reads: CASSRTGLYGYTF. CDR3 sequence (DNA): TGTGCCAGCAGTCGGACAGGGCTGTATGGCTACACCTTC.

The chain links TRBV30 to TRBJ2-7; D perhaps matches TRBD2 (6 bases). CDR3 length: 12 residues. In germline, CDR1 is GTSNPN, CDR2 SVGIG (reference sequence). Trimming cost V 4 bases and J 4 bases, with 11 bases left between them. CDR3 in DNA: TGTGCCTGGACCCCGCGGGAATACGAGCAGTACTTC. Protein product: CAWTPREYEQYF.

This chain joins TRBV19 and TRBJ2-1, with TRBD2 identical over 10 bases. The CDR3 contains 15 residues. From germline, CDR1 is LNHDA and CDR2 SQIVND (reference sequence). J lost 6 bases, V lost 0 bases, and 2 bases had no gene match. Written as DNA, the CDR3 is TGTGCCAGTAGTATAGAAGCGGGAGGGGCCAATGAGCAGTTCTTC. The encoded protein is CASSIEAGGANEQFF. Looking up the rest from reference TRBV19 and TRBJ2-1 gives the full variable domain: DGGITQSPKYLFRKEGQNVTLSCEQNLNHDAMYWYRQDPGQGLRLIYYSQIVNDFQKGDIAEGYSVSREKKESFPLTVTSAQKNPTAFYLCASSIEAGGANEQFFGPGTRLTVL.